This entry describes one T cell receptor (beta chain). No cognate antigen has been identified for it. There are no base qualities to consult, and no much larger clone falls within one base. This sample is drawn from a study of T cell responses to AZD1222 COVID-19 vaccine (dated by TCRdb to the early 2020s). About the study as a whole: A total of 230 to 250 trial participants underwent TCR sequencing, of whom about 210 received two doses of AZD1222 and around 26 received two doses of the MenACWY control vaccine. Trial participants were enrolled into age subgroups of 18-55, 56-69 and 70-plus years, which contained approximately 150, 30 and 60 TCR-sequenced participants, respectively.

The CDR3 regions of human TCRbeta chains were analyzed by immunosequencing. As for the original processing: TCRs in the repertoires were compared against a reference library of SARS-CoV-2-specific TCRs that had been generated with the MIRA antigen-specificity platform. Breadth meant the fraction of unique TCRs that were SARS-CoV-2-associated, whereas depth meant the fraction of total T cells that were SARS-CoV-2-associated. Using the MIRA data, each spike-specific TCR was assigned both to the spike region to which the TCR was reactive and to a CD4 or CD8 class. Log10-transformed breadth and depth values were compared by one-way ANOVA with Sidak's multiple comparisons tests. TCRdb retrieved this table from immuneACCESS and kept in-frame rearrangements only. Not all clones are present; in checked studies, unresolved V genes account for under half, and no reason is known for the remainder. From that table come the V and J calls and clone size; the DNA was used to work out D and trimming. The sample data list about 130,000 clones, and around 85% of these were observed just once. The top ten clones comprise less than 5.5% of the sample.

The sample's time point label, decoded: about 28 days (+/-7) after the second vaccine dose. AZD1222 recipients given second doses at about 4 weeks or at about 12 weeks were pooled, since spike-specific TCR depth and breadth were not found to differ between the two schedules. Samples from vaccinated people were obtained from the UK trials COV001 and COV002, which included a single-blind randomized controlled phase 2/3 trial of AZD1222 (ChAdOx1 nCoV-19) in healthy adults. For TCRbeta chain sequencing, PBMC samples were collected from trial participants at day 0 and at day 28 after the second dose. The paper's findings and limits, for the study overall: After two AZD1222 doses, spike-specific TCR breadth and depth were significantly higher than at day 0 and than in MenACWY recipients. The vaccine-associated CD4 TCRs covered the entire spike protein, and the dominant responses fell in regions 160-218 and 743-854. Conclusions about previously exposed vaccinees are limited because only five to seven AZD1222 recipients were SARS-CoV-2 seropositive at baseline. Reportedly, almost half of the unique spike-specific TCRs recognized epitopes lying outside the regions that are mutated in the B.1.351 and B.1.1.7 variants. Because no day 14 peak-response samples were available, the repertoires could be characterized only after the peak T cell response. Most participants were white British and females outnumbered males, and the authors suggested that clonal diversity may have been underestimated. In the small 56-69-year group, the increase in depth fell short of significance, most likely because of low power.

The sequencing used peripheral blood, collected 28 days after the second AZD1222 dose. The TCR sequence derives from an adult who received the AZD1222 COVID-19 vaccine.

At the DNA level, the sequence is TGTGCCAGCGGCCCGAATAATCAGCCCCAGCATTTT. It specifies CASGPNNQPQHF. The chain links TRBV6-1 with TRBJ1-5, with the identity of the D gene unclear. The CDR3 goes from the cysteine to the phenylalanine over 12 residues. Here the CDR3 DNA is all that survives: 36 bases in frame from base 1. The trim is 8 bases for V and 4 bases for J, with a gap of 9 bases between the germline ends. The CDR1 and CDR2 encoded by the germline V gene are MNHNS and SASEGT.